This T cell receptor (beta chain) emerged from a study of T cell changes during pregnancy in multiple sclerosis. CDR1 is SGHRS and CDR2 is YFSETQ in the germline V gene. The V end was cut by 2 bases, the J end by 5 bases, with 10 bases between. The CDR3 contains 13 residues. Produced via immunoSEQ multiplex PCR; TCRdb's table is partial and in-frame only. The sample lists fewer than 60,000 clones, 91% seen once, with approximately 1.2% in the top ten. The material was peripheral blood, obtained after pregnancy. This TCR derives from a female donor in good health, enrolled as a control in a pregnancy study. This chain uses TRBV5-1 with TRBJ2-5; D may be TRBD2 (7 bases). The CDR3 nucleotides read TGCGCCAGCAGCTTACAGGGAGGGGAGACCCAGTACTTC. Its protein product is CASSLQGGETQYF.